The T cell receptor (beta chain) described here comes from a study of cytomegalovirus exposure and HLA in healthy donors. PCR employed 60 Vbeta and 13 Jbeta primers. Clones were read by immunoSEQ multiplex PCR, and TCRdb kept only the in-frame ones, dropping some. The table records under 150,000 clones, roughly four fifths of them present only once. This CDR3 contains 14 residues. Germline V lookup: CDR1 LNHDA, CDR2 SQIVND (reference sequence). Trimming cost V 4 bases and J 4 bases, with 11 bases left between them. This chain uses TRBV19 with TRBJ2-1; D is possibly TRBD2 (6 bases). The sequence was obtained from a woman aged 25-40 years in good health and CMV-seropositive. Source material: PBMCs. The CDR3 sequence is CASSTRGIYNEQFF. In nucleotides, the CDR3 is TGTGCCAGTAGTACCCGGGGGATATACAATGAGCAGTTCTTC.